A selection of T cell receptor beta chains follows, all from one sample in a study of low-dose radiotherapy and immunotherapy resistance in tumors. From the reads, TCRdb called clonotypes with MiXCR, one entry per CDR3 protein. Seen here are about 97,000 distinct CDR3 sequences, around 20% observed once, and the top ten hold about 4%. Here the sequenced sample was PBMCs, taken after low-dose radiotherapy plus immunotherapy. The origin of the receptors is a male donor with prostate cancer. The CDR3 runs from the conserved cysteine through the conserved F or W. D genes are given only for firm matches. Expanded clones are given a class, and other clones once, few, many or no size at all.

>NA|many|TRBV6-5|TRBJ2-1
TGTGCCAGCAGTCCGGAAGGGGTCGGGGCCTACAATGAGCAGTTCTTC
CASSPEGVGAYNEQFF
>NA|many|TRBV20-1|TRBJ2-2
TGCAGTGCTTCGGGACTCTCGAACACCGGGGAGCTGTTTTTT
CSASGLSNTGELFF
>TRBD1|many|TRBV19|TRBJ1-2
TGTGCCAGTAGTATCTCAGGGGGCCGAGACTATGGCTACACCTTC
CASSISGGRDYGYTF
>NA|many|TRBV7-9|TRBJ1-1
TGTGCCAGCAGCCTACAGGTCTCTGAAGCTTTCTTT
CASSLQVSEAFF
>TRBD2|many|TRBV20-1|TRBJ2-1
TGCAGTGCTAGACAGCGGGGGGGCAGTTCCTACAATGAGCAGTTCTTC
CSARQRGGSSYNEQFF
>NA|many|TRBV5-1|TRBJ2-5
TGCGCCAGCAGCTTGTTTAGTTTCGGGGGAGAGACCCAGTACTTC
CASSLFSFGGETQYF
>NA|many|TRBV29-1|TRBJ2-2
TGCAGCGCATTCGGGGACCTGAACACCGGGGAGCTGTTTTTT
CSAFGDLNTGELFF
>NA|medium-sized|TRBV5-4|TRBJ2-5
TGTGCCAGCAGCTTGGTGGCTGGGGAGACCCAGTACTTC
CASSLVAGETQYF
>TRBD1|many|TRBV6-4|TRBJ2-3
TGTGCCAGCAGTGAGACCGGGACAGGGGGCCGGGATACGCAGTATTTT
CASSETGTGGRDTQYF
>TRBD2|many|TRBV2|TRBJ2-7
TGTGCCAGCAAAAGCGGGGACTCCTACGAGCAGTACTTC
CASKSGDSYEQYF
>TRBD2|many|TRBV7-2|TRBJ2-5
TGTGCCAGCAGCCGACTAGCGGGGCATGAGACCCAGTACTTC
CASSRLAGHETQYF
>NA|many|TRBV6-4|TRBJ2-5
TGTGCCAGACGTCCCGGTTCGAGAAAGGGGAGAGAAGAGACCCAGTACTTC
CARRPGSRKGREETQYF
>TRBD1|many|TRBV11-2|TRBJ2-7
TGTGCCAGCAGCCCAACCTCCGGACAGGGTACCTACGAGCAGTACTTC
CASSPTSGQGTYEQYF
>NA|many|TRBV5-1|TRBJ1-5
TGCGCCAGCAGCTCCTCTCGGGGAGACAGGTTCAATCAGCCCCAGCATTTT
CASSSSRGDRFNQPQHF
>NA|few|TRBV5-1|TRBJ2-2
TGCGCCAGCAGCTTGGAAGTCAGGGCCGTTCACACCGGGGAGCTGTTTTTT
CASSLEVRAVHTGELFF
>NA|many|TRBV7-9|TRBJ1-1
TGTGCCAGCAGCCCGAGGCGGGGTACTTCCACTGAAGCTTTCTTT
CASSPRRGTSTEAFF
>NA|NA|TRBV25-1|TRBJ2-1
TGTGCCAGCGGAACCGGGTCCCCCTTTTACAATGAGCAGTTCTTC
CASGTGSPFYNEQFF
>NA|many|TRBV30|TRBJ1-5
TGTGCCTGGAGTTTCGGGGGCGAGCCCCAGCATTTT
CAWSFGGEPQHF
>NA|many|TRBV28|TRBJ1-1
TGTGCCAGCAGCTTAAGTGGACAAAACACTGAAGCTTTCTTT
CASSLSGQNTEAFF
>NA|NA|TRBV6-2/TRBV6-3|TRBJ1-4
NA
CASSYLERGALMKNCFF
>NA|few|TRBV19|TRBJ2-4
TGTGCCAGCCAGGACCGGGGGAGAGAAAACATTCAGTACTTC
CASQDRGRENIQYF
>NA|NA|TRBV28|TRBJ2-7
TGTGCCAGCAGTTTCCCTCTTGGAGGGAGTGACGAGCAGTACTTC
CASSFPLGGSDEQYF
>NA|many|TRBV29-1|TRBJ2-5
TGCAGCGTTGAACGCGGACCTAGGACCCAGTACTTC
CSVERGPRTQYF
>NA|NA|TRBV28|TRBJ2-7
TGTGCCAGCAGTCTGGCGAGCTCCTACGAGCAGTACTTC
CASSLASSYEQYF
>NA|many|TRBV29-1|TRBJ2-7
TGCAGCGTTATGGGGGGCGACGAGCAGTACTTC
CSVMGGDEQYF
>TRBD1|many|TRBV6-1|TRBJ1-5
TGTGCCAGCAGAGGATGGATGGGACAGCTCAATCAGCCCCAGCATTTT
CASRGWMGQLNQPQHF
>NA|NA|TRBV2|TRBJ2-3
TGTGCCAGCAGTGCACAGGGAACGCAGTATTTT
CASSAQGTQYF
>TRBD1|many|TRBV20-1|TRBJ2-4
TGCAGTGCCGGACAGGGGGCGGCCAAAAACATTCAGTACTTC
CSAGQGAAKNIQYF
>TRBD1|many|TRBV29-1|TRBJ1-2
TGCAGCGTTGAAGGCAGACAGGGGCTAGGCTACACCTTC
CSVEGRQGLGYTF
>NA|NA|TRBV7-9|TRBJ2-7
TGTGCCAGCAGCTTGGGCACAATCTACGAGCAGTACTTC
CASSLGTIYEQYF
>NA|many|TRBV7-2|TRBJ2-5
TGTGCCAGCAGCTTAACCCTCATTCTAGCGACGGGGCGGGAGACCCAGTACTTC
CASSLTLILATGRETQYF
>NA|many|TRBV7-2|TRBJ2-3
TGTGCCAGCAGCTTAGGAGGGGGGCGCACAGATACGCAGTATTTT
CASSLGGGRTDTQYF
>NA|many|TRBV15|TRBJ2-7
TGTGCCACCAGCCTCAGGAGCTACTACGAGCAGTACTTC
CATSLRSYYEQYF
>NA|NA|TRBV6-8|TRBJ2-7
TGTGCCAGCAGCAGAGGGGGACACTCCTACGAGCAGTACTTC
CASSRGGHSYEQYF
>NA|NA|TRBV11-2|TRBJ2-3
TGTGCCAGCAGCACCGCTAGTCCCGGTACGCAGTATTTT
CASSTASPGTQYF
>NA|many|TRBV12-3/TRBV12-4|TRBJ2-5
TGTGCCAGCCGGGGGATTGGGGAGACCCAGTACTTC
CASRGIGETQYF
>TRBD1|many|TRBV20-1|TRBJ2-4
TGCAGTGCCCCGACAGGGGTGAACATTCAGTACTTC
CSAPTGVNIQYF
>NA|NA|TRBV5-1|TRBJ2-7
TGCGCCAGCAAGGACGTAAACTCCTACGAGCAGTACTTC
CASKDVNSYEQYF
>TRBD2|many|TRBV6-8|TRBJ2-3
TGTGCCAGCAATAGTGCGGGGGAAACAGATACGCAGTATTTT
CASNSAGETDTQYF
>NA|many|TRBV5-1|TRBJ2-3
TGCGCCAGCGGTCGGGACGGAATCACAGATACGCAGTATTTT
CASGRDGITDTQYF
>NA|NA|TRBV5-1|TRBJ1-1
TGCGCCAGCAGCTCCCGACCCGGGACGGTGCTAACTGAAGCTTTCTTT
CASSSRPGTVLTEAFF
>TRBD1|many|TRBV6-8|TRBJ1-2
TGTGCCAGCAGTCTCTCGGGACAGGGGATCTATGGCTACACCTTC
CASSLSGQGIYGYTF
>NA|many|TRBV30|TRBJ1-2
TGTGCCTGGGGACCCGTTGGGGAAGGCTACACCTTC
CAWGPVGEGYTF
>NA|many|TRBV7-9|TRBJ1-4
TGTGCCAGCACCCCTCTATGGAGAAATGAAAAACTGTTTTTT
CASTPLWRNEKLFF
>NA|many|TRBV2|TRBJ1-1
TGTGCCAGCAGTGACGCAGGGCGAGCTGAAGCTTTCTTT
CASSDAGRAEAFF
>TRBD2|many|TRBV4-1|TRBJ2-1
TGCGCCAGCAGCCAAGCATTCGGGGGGGCAGGTGAGCAGTTCTTC
CASSQAFGGAGEQFF
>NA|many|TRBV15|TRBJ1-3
TGTGCCACCAGCAGAGATCCGCAGGTCTCTGGAAACACCATATATTTT
CATSRDPQVSGNTIYF
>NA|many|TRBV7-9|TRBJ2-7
TGTGCCAGCAGCTTAGTTCGGGAGTTGGAGCAGTACTTC
CASSLVRELEQYF
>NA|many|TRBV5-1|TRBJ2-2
TGCGCCAGCAGCTTGCAGGGCACGAACACCGGGGAGCTGTTTTTT
CASSLQGTNTGELFF
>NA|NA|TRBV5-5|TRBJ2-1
TGTGCCAGCAGCTTGAACAGGCCGAATGAGCAGTTCTTC
CASSLNRPNEQFF
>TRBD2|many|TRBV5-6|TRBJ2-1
TGTGCCAGCAAACGACTAGCGGGGGCGGAAGGCAATGAGCAGTTCTTC
CASKRLAGAEGNEQFF
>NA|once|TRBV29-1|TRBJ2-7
TGCAGCGTCTCTTCAGGAGGGGGCTACGAGCAGTACTTC
CSVSSGGGYEQYF
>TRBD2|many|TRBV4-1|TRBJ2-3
TGCGCCAGCAGCCAAGATAGGTCGCGCGGGGGTAACACAGATACGCAGTATTTT
CASSQDRSRGGNTDTQYF
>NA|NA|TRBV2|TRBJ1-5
TGTGCCAGCAGTCAGGACTGGAGAAGCAATCAGCCCCAGCATTTT
CASSQDWRSNQPQHF
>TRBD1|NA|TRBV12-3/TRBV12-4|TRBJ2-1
TGTGCCAGCAGTTTAAGAGGGGACAGAGATGAGCAGTTCTTC
CASSLRGDRDEQFF
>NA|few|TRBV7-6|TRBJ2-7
TGTGCCACCCAACAAGGCTACGAGCAGTACTTC
CATQQGYEQYF
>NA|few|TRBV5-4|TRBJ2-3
TGTGCCAGCAGCTCCGGGTCAAACAGCGTAGGAGATACGCAGTATTTT
CASSSGSNSVGDTQYF
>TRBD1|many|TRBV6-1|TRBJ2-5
TGTGCCAGCAGTGAAGGGGCAGGGGGCGCGGAGACCCAGTACTTC
CASSEGAGGAETQYF
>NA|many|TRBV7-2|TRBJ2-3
TGTGCCAGCAGCTTAGTATTGGCGGGGGCCCAGGAGCAGTATTTT
CASSLVLAGAQEQYF